What follows describes a single TCR beta chain. Its antigen is currently unknown. Since no conserved phenylalanine or tryptophan closes the CDR3, a read error is the likely cause. The DNA is omitted, as the CDR3 cannot be located on it reliably, and the CDR3 follows TCRdb's listing. The sample is drawn from a study of T cells in Graves' hyperthyroidism and ophthalmopathy. Study results and limitations: Most clonotypes expanded in thyroid above 0.001 were likewise present in blood.

The germline CDR1 and CDR2 sequences are MNHEY and SVGAGI. From its first to its last residue, the CDR3 has 16 amino acids. Regions amplified from RNA transcripts were the TCR beta CDR3 regions. A set of HTBI primers served as the primers for a first-round RT-PCR of the TCR CDR3. One entry per CDR3 protein results from TCRdb running MiXCR on the multiplex PCR reads. The sample shows about 53,000 distinct CDR3 sequences, roughly 52% of them seen only once. Source material: blood. The receptor was derived from a woman aged 25 to 39 with Graves' ophthalmopathy. V gene TRBV6-5 combines with J gene TRBJ2-7. The chain's CDR3 is CASSDSSTRPLPTSST.